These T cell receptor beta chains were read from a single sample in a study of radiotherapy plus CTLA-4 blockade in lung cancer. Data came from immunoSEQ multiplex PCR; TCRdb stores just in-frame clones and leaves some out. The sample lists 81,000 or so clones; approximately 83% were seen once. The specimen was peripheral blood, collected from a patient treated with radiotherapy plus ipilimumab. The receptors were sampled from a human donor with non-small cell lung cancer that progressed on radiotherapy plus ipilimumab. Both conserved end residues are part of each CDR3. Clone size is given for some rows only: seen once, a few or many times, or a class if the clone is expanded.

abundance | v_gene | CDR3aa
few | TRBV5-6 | CASSLGLAGGGANVLTF
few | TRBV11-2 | CASRGVTNYGYTF
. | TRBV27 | CASSFDRGLSPLHF
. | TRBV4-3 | CASSQTGLVNTEAFF
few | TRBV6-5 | CASSEVLGEQYF
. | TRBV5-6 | CASSGDGTGRPQHF
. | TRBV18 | CASSPTLSYEQYF
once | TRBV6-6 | CASRGGAVGTGELFF
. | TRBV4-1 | CASSQEGGRVQFF
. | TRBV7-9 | CASSLTVKSTDTQYF
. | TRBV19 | CASDAGSTEAFF
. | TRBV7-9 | CASSLEVGRYGYTF
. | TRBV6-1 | CASSGGQTQADEQYF
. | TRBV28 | CASSPSRRSKETQYF